This T cell receptor beta chain was sequenced during a study of blood T cell repertoires in COVID-19. Overall study: Spain, Italy and the United States supplied samples that represented acute and convalescent COVID-19.

CDR1 and CDR2 (germline): MNHNY, SVGAGI (reference sequence). J lost 8 bases, V lost 5 bases, and 9 bases had no gene match. This CDR3 is built from 17 residues. Sequencing was performed with immunoSEQ multiplex PCR; in TCRdb, only in-frame clones are kept and a portion is missing. The profile shows around 340,000 clones, about 90% of them singletons. This TCR was recovered from a woman younger than 45 who had been exposed to COVID-19. The rearrangement links TRBV6-6 to TRBJ2-1; 16 nucleotides align to TRBD2. The specimen was PBMCs or T cells enriched from blood (not recorded which). CDR3 loop: CASSPSGLAGGRHEQFF. The CDR3 DNA reads TGTGCCAGCAGTCCTTCGGGACTAGCGGGAGGGCGTCATGAGCAGTTCTTC.